The 3 T cell receptor beta chains presented below share a single source sample, sequenced in a study of T cells in Graves' hyperthyroidism and ophthalmopathy. There were TCR beta CDR3 regions amplified from RNA transcripts. With the HTBI primer set, the TCR CDR3 went through a first round of RT-PCR. TCRdb redid the calling of the multiplex PCR reads with MiXCR, one entry per CDR3 protein. The sample holds 400,000 or so distinct CDR3 sequences, 11% to 15% seen once. The sequencing sample was made of blood. These receptors all come from a man aged 45-65 years with Graves' ophthalmopathy.

This clonotype was detected ten times or more. The gene calls are TRBV7-9 and TRBJ2-2, with TRBD2 identical over 8 bases. This CDR3 spans 16 amino acids. J was trimmed by 2 bases and V by 8 bases; bases with no gene match: 10. Looked up from germline, CDR1 is SEHNR and CDR2 is FQNEAQ (reference sequence). The CDR3 here is CASPKAGGANTGELFF. Here the CDR3 DNA reads TGTGCCAGCCCCAAAGCCGGGGGGGCAAACACCGGGGAGCTGTTTTTT.

There are many counts of this clonotype. This chain connects TRBV28 to TRBJ2-5, with TRBD2 identical over 10 bases. CDR1 and CDR2 from the germline V gene are MDHEN and SYDVKM. Germline trimming cut 4 bases from V and 2 bases from J; bases unmatched to any gene: 13. The CDR3 runs 18 residues. For the CDR3, the DNA is TGTGCCAGCAGTTCCCCCCGGGCTAGCGGGGGTGGGCAAGAGACCCAGTACTTC. Translation: CASSSPRASGGGQETQYF.

This clonotype was detected ten times or more. The V gene is TRBV3-1, the J gene TRBJ2-5; D perhaps matches TRBD2 (5 bases). CDR1 and CDR2 (germline): LGHDT, YNNKEL (reference sequence). CDR3 size: 18 residues. The germline V and J ends were trimmed by 0 bases and 5 bases, with 22 bases remaining between them. The CDR3 protein is CASSQDYPSSWRKETQYF. CDR3 DNA: TGTGCCAGCAGCCAAGATTACCCAAGCTCGTGGAGGAAGGAGACCCAGTACTTC.